This TCR beta chain emerged from a study of control samples from healthy donors and cancer patients. CDR3 length equals 12 residues. Germline V gene sequence: CDR1 MNHEY, CDR2 SVGAGI. Trimming cost V 7 bases and J 3 bases, with 4 bases left between them. Here immunoSEQ multiplex PCR was the method, and the copy in TCRdb shows in-frame clones only, minus some. The table includes roughly 70,000 clones, over 90% detected once. The sequence was obtained from a woman in her twenties or thirties in good health. The V gene is TRBV6-5, the J gene TRBJ1-6; D is uncertain. Sequenced sample: blood. The CDR3 loop is CASMDYNSPLHF. CDR3 in DNA: TGTGCCAGCATGGACTATAATTCACCCCTCCACTTT.